These T cell receptor beta chains were read from a single sample in a study of cytomegalovirus exposure and HLA in healthy donors. Profiling relied on immunoSEQ multiplex PCR, and the TCRdb table lists in-frame clones only, not all of them. Here the sample table reports approximately 92,000 clones. The source material was PBMCs. The receptors originated from a woman under 40 in good health and CMV-seronegative. Each CDR3 is given with its conserved first and last residue. The order of the fields is J gene, D gene, V gene, CDR3 DNA, CDR3 protein. D genes are given only for firm matches.

j_call: TRBJ1-2; d_call: TRBD1; v_call: TRBV6-6; cdr3_nt: TGTGCCAGCAGCCGGGAAAGGACAGGGGGCGGCGGCTACACCTTC; cdr3_aa: CASSRERTGGGGYTF
j_call: TRBJ2-3; d_call: -; v_call: TRBV5-1; cdr3_nt: TGCGCCAGCAGCTTTACCGGTAGCACAGATACGCAGTATTTT; cdr3_aa: CASSFTGSTDTQYF
j_call: TRBJ2-7; d_call: TRBD1; v_call: TRBV7-9; cdr3_nt: TGTGCCAGCAGCTCTACCGGGACAGGGGGCTTCGAGCAGTACTTC; cdr3_aa: CASSSTGTGGFEQYF
j_call: TRBJ1-1; d_call: -; v_call: TRBV19; cdr3_nt: TGTGCCAGTAGACTACAGGGAGGGGGGAACACTGAAGCTTTCTTT; cdr3_aa: CASRLQGGGNTEAFF
j_call: TRBJ1-3; d_call: -; v_call: TRBV30; cdr3_nt: TGTGCCTGGAGCTACGCAGGGAAGCTCCCCGGAAACACCATATATTTT; cdr3_aa: CAWSYAGKLPGNTIYF
j_call: TRBJ2-4; d_call: TRBD1; v_call: TRBV6-1; cdr3_nt: TGTGCCAGCAGTGAAGCTGTGGGCTGGGGACAGGGAAACATTCAGTACTTC; cdr3_aa: CASSEAVGWGQGNIQYF
j_call: TRBJ1-5; d_call: -; v_call: TRBV2; cdr3_nt: TGTGCCAGCAAGGCGGATAGCAATCAGCCCCAGCATTTT; cdr3_aa: CASKADSNQPQHF
j_call: TRBJ2-3; d_call: TRBD1; v_call: TRBV15; cdr3_nt: TGTGCCACCAGCAGAAAAGGACAGGGACCTACAGATACGCAGTATTTT; cdr3_aa: CATSRKGQGPTDTQYF
j_call: TRBJ2-5; d_call: -; v_call: TRBV28; cdr3_nt: TGTGCCAGCAGTGCATATCGGGACACTCGCCAAGAGACCCAGTACTTC; cdr3_aa: CASSAYRDTRQETQYF
j_call: TRBJ2-4; d_call: -; v_call: TRBV15; cdr3_nt: TGTGCCACCAGCAGAGATTTTTCGGGAAGGGAAGCCAAAAACATTCAGTACTTC; cdr3_aa: CATSRDFSGREAKNIQYF
j_call: TRBJ1-1; d_call: -; v_call: TRBV28; cdr3_nt: TGTGCCAGCAGTTTACGACTATCGGCTTTTTGGACTGAAGCTTTCTTT; cdr3_aa: CASSLRLSAFWTEAFF
j_call: TRBJ2-5; d_call: TRBD1; v_call: TRBV5-1; cdr3_nt: TGCGCCAGCAGCTACGGGACAGGCGAACGAGAGACCCAGTACTTC; cdr3_aa: CASSYGTGERETQYF
j_call: TRBJ2-7; d_call: TRBD1; v_call: TRBV10-3; cdr3_nt: TGTGCCATCAGTGAGTATCTGACAGGGGAGGACGAGCAGTACTTC; cdr3_aa: CAISEYLTGEDEQYF
j_call: TRBJ1-1; d_call: TRBD1; v_call: TRBV28; cdr3_nt: TGTGCCAGCAGCTTGATCACAGGGGGTACGAACACTGAAGCTTTCTTT; cdr3_aa: CASSLITGGTNTEAFF
j_call: TRBJ1-1; d_call: TRBD1; v_call: TRBV2; cdr3_nt: TGTGCCAGCACCCGGACAGGGGGGTTCGTCGCCGTGAACACTGAAGCTTTCTTT; cdr3_aa: CASTRTGGFVAVNTEAFF
j_call: TRBJ1-1; d_call: -; v_call: TRBV5-1; cdr3_nt: TGCGCCAGCAGCTTGCAGGAGGGCACTGAAGCTTTCTTT; cdr3_aa: CASSLQEGTEAFF
j_call: TRBJ2-1; d_call: TRBD2; v_call: TRBV9; cdr3_nt: TGTGCCAGCAGCCGCCGGGAGGGCCGCGACAATGAGCAGTTCTTC; cdr3_aa: CASSRREGRDNEQFF
j_call: TRBJ1-1; d_call: -; v_call: TRBV6-6; cdr3_nt: TGTGCCAGCAGTACAGGGCAGACTGAAGCTTTCTTT; cdr3_aa: CASSTGQTEAFF
j_call: TRBJ1-1; d_call: -; v_call: TRBV5-4; cdr3_nt: TGTGCCAGCAGCCCGGCCTCGGCAGGGAACACTGAAGCTTTCTTT; cdr3_aa: CASSPASAGNTEAFF
j_call: TRBJ2-2; d_call: TRBD2; v_call: TRBV7-3; cdr3_nt: TGTGCCAGCAGCCAGAGGACTAGCGGGGGCACCGGGGAGCTGTTTTTT; cdr3_aa: CASSQRTSGGTGELFF
j_call: TRBJ2-7; d_call: -; v_call: TRBV2; cdr3_nt: TGTGCCAGCAATCAGCGGAGCTCCTACGAGCAGTACTTC; cdr3_aa: CASNQRSSYEQYF
j_call: TRBJ2-1; d_call: -; v_call: TRBV6-6; cdr3_nt: TGTGCCAGCAGCAGACGACTGGGTGAGCAGTTCTTC; cdr3_aa: CASSRRLGEQFF
j_call: TRBJ1-1; d_call: -; v_call: TRBV27; cdr3_nt: TGTGCCAGCAGTTTATCGGGCACCACTGAAGCTTTCTTT; cdr3_aa: CASSLSGTTEAFF
j_call: TRBJ2-1; d_call: -; v_call: TRBV10-3; cdr3_nt: TGTGCCATCAGTGAGTCGCGGTCCGCCAGCTCCTACAATGAGCAGTTCTTC; cdr3_aa: CAISESRSASSYNEQFF
j_call: TRBJ2-3; d_call: TRBD2; v_call: TRBV11-2; cdr3_nt: TGTGCCAGCAGCTCCCTAAGGGGAGCGGGAGGGGATACGCAGTATTTT; cdr3_aa: CASSSLRGAGGDTQYF
j_call: TRBJ1-2; d_call: -; v_call: TRBV11-2; cdr3_nt: TGTGCCAGCAGCCCCGAAGGGGTCGCAAACTATGGCTACACCTTC; cdr3_aa: CASSPEGVANYGYTF
j_call: TRBJ2-1; d_call: TRBD1; v_call: TRBV7-7; cdr3_nt: TGTGCTAGCAGCAAATGGACAGGGGACAATGAGCAGTTCTTC; cdr3_aa: CASSKWTGDNEQFF
j_call: TRBJ2-2; d_call: TRBD2; v_call: TRBV9; cdr3_nt: TGTGCCAGCAGCGTAGCCCGGGGGGTCGGGGAGCTGTTTTTT; cdr3_aa: CASSVARGVGELFF
j_call: TRBJ2-5; d_call: TRBD1; v_call: TRBV11-3; cdr3_nt: TGTGCCAGCAGCGAGGGACAGTGGGAGACCCAGTACTTC; cdr3_aa: CASSEGQWETQYF
j_call: TRBJ1-5; d_call: TRBD1; v_call: TRBV30; cdr3_nt: TGTGCCTGGAGTTCGGGGGGACAGGGGGATCAGCCCCAGCATTTT; cdr3_aa: CAWSSGGQGDQPQHF
j_call: TRBJ1-1; d_call: -; v_call: TRBV18; cdr3_nt: TGTGCCAGCTCACCTCTAACCATACTCCAGGACAGTAACACTGAAGCTTTCTTT; cdr3_aa: CASSPLTILQDSNTEAFF
j_call: TRBJ2-3; d_call: TRBD1; v_call: TRBV6-5; cdr3_nt: TGTGCCAGCAGTGTGACAGGGCGGAGCACAGATACGCAGTACTTT; cdr3_aa: CASSVTGRSTDTQYF
j_call: TRBJ1-1; d_call: -; v_call: TRBV2; cdr3_nt: TGTGCCAGCAGTGAGGAGGGAGGTACTGAAGCTTTCTTT; cdr3_aa: CASSEEGGTEAFF
j_call: TRBJ2-3; d_call: TRBD2; v_call: TRBV10-1; cdr3_nt: TGCGCCAGCAGCGGAACCCCAGCGGGAGGAACAGATACGCAGTATTTT; cdr3_aa: CASSGTPAGGTDTQYF
j_call: TRBJ1-1; d_call: -; v_call: TRBV5-8; cdr3_nt: TGTGCCAGCAGGGCGGGCCTCGACTCGGACACTGAAGCTTTCTTT; cdr3_aa: CASRAGLDSDTEAFF
j_call: TRBJ2-7; d_call: -; v_call: TRBV25-1; cdr3_nt: TGTGCCAGCAGGGGGCGCTACGAGCAGTACTTC; cdr3_aa: CASRGRYEQYF
j_call: TRBJ2-7; d_call: -; v_call: TRBV7-8; cdr3_nt: TGTGCCAGCAGCTTTACAGGGTCATACGAGCAGTACTTC; cdr3_aa: CASSFTGSYEQYF
j_call: TRBJ2-2; d_call: -; v_call: TRBV7-2; cdr3_nt: TGTGCCAGCAGTTTACAGGACACCGGGGAGCTGTTTTTT; cdr3_aa: CASSLQDTGELFF
j_call: TRBJ1-1; d_call: TRBD1; v_call: TRBV6-5; cdr3_nt: TGTGCCAGCAGTTACTCGGAGGGGGCCGTACCTGAAGCTTTCTTT; cdr3_aa: CASSYSEGAVPEAFF
j_call: TRBJ2-1; d_call: TRBD1; v_call: TRBV6-1; cdr3_nt: TGTGCCAGCAGTGGCTGGACAGGGACTTTTGAGCAGTTCTTC; cdr3_aa: CASSGWTGTFEQFF
j_call: TRBJ2-7; d_call: -; v_call: TRBV5-6; cdr3_nt: TGTGCCAGCACCCAGGGGGGAATCTACGAGCAGTACTTC; cdr3_aa: CASTQGGIYEQYF
j_call: TRBJ2-7; d_call: -; v_call: TRBV7-2; cdr3_nt: TGTGCCAGCAGCTTAGGTAGGCAGGGGATTCCCTACGAGCAGTACTTC; cdr3_aa: CASSLGRQGIPYEQYF
j_call: TRBJ2-7; d_call: TRBD2; v_call: TRBV28; cdr3_nt: TGTGCCAGCAGTTTGCGGGAGGGCTCCTACGAGCAGTACTTC; cdr3_aa: CASSLREGSYEQYF
j_call: TRBJ2-3; d_call: -; v_call: TRBV5-1; cdr3_nt: TGCGCCAGCAGCCCAGGGGAGGGTACGCAGTATTTT; cdr3_aa: CASSPGEGTQYF
j_call: TRBJ1-6; d_call: -; v_call: TRBV27; cdr3_nt: TGTGCCAGCAGTTTGTTCGACAGTTTTTCACCCCTCCACTTT; cdr3_aa: CASSLFDSFSPLHF
j_call: TRBJ2-3; d_call: TRBD2; v_call: TRBV28; cdr3_nt: TGTGTCTCGTCCGGGACTAGCGACACCACAGATACGCAGTATTTT; cdr3_aa: CVSSGTSDTTDTQYF
j_call: TRBJ1-1; d_call: -; v_call: TRBV27; cdr3_nt: TGTGCCAGCAGTTTGGTACATCCGAACACTGAAGCTTTCTTT; cdr3_aa: CASSLVHPNTEAFF